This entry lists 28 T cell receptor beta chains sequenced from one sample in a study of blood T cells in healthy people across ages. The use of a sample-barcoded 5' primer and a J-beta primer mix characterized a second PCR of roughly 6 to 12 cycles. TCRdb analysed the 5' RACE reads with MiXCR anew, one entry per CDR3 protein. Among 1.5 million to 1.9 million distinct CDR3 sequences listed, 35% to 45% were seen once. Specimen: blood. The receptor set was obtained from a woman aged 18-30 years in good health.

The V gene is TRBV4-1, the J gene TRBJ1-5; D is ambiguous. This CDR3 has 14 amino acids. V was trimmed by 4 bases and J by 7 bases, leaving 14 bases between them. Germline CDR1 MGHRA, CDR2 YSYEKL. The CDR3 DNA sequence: TGCGCCAGCAGCCGGATAGGAGGAGGCCAGCCCCAGCATTTT. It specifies CASSRIGGGQPQHF.

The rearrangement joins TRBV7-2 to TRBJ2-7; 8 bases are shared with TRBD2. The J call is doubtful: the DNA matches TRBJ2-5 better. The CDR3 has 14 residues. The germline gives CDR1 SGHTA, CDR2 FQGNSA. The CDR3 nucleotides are TGTGCCAGCAGCTTACGGGGGGGCAGTGAGACCCAGTACTTC. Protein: CASSLRGGSETQYF.

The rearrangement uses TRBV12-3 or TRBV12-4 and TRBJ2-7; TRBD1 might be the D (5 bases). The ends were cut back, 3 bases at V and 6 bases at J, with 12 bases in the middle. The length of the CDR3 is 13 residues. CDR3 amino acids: CASSFRGLGEQYF. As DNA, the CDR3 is TGTGCCAGCAGTTTTAGGGGTCTCGGCGAGCAGTACTTC.

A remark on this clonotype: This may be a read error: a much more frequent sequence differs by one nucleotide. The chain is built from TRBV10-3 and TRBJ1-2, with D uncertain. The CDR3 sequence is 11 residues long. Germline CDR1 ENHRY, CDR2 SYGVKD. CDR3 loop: CVIQTESGYTF. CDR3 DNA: TGTGTCATTCAAACAGAATCTGGCTACACCTTC.

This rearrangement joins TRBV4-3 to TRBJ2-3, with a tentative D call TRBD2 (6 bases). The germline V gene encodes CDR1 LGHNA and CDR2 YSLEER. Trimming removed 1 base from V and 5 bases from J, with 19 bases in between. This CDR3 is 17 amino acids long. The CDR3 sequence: CASSQVFVAGGRDTQYF. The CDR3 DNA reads TGCGCCAGCAGCCAAGTTTTTGTAGCAGGAGGGCGAGATACGCAGTATTTT.

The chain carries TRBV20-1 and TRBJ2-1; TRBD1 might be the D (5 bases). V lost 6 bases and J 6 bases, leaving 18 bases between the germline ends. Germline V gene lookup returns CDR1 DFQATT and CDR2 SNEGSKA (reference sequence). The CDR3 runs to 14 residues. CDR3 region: CSARDGQPFNEQFF. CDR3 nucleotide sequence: TGCAGTGCCCGCGACGGACAACCATTCAATGAGCAGTTCTTC.

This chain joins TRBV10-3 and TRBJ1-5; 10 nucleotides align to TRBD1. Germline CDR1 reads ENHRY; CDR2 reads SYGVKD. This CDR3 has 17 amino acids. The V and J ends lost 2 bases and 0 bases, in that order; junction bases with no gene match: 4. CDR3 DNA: TGTGCCATCAGTGAGGTGGGACAGGGGCATAGCAATCAGCCCCAGCATTTT. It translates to CAISEVGQGHSNQPQHF.

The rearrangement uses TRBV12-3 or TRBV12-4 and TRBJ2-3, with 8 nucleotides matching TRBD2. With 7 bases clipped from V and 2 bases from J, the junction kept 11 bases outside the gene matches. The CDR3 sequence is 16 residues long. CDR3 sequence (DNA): TGTGCCAGCACCCTACTTAGCGGGGCATTCACAGATACGCAGTATTTT. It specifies CASTLLSGAFTDTQYF.

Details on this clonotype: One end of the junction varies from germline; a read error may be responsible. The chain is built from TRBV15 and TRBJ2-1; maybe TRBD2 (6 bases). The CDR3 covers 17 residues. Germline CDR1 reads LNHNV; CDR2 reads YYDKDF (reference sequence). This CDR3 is CAASRGGSGASYNEQFF. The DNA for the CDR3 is TGTGCCGCCAGCAGAGGCGGATCGGGAGCTTCCTACAATGAGCAGTTCTTC.

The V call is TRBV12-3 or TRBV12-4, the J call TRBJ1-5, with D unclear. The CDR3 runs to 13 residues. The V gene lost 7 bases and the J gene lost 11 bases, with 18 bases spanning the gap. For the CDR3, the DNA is TGTGCCAGCAACTTGGGATCGGGCCAGTCCCAGCATTTT. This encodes CASNLGSGQSQHF.

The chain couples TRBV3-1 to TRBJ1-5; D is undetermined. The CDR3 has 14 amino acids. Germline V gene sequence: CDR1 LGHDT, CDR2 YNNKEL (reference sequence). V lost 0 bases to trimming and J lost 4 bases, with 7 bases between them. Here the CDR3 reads CASSQDAGNQPQHF. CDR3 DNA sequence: TGTGCCAGCAGCCAAGATGCGGGGAATCAGCCCCAGCATTTT. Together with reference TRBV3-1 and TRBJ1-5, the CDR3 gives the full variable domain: DTAVSQTPKYLVTQMGNDKSIKCEQNLGHDTMYWYKQDSKKFLKIMFSYNNKELIINETVPNRFSPKSPDKAHLNLHINSLELGDSAVYFCASSQDAGNQPQHFGDGTRLSIL.

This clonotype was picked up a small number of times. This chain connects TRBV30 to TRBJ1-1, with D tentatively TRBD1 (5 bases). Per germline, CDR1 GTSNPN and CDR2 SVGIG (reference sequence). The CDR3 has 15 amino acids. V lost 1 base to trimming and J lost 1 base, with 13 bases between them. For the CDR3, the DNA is TGTGCCTGGAGTGGGGACCTCCCCGGGAACACTGAAGCTTTCTTT. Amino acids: CAWSGDLPGNTEAFF.

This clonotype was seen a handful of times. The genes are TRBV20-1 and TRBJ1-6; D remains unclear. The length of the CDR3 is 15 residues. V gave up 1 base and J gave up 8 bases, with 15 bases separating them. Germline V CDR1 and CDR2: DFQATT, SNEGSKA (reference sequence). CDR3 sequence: CSARVRAAPHSPLHF. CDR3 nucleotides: TGCAGTGCTAGAGTCCGGGCGGCCCCCCATTCACCCCTCCACTTT.

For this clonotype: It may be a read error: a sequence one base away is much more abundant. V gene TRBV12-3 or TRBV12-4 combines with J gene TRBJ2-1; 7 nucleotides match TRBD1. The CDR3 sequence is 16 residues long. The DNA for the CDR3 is TGTGCCAGCGCCCCTAGCTCCCACCACAGGGGCAATGAGCAGTTATTC. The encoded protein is CASAPSSHHRGNEQLF.

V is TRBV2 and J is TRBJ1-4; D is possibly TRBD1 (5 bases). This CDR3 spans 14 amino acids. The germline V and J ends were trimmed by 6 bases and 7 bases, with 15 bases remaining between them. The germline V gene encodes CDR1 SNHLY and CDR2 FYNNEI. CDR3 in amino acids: CASRSGHLGEKLFF. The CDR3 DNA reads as TGTGCCAGCAGGTCGGGGCACTTGGGTGAAAAACTGTTTTTT.

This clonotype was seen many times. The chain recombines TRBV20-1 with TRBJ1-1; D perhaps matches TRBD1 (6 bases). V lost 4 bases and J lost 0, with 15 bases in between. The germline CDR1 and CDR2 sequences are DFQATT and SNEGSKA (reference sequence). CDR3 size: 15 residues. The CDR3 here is CSATGTTSMNTEAFF. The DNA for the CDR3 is TGCAGTGCTACCGGGACAACGAGCATGAACACTGAAGCTTTCTTT.

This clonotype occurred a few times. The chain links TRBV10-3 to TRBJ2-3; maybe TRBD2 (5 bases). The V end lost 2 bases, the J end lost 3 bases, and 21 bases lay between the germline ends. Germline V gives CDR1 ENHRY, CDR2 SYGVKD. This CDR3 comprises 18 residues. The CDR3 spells CAISETGLAGPGTDTQYF. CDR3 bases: TGTGCCATCAGTGAGACGGGCCTGGCGGGCCCCGGGACAGATACGCAGTATTTT.

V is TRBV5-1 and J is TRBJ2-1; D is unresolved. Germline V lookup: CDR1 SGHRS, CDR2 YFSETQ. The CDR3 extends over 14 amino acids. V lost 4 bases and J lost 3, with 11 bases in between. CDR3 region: CASSEDGSYNEQFF. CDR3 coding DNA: TGCGCCAGCAGCGAGGATGGCAGCTACAATGAGCAGTTCTTC.

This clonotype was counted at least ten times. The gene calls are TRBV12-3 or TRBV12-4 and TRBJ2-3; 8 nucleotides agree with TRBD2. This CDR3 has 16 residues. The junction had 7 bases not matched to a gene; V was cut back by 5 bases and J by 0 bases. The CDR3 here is CASSPLLAASTDTQYF. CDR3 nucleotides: TGTGCCAGCAGTCCACTACTAGCGGCTAGCACAGATACGCAGTATTTT.

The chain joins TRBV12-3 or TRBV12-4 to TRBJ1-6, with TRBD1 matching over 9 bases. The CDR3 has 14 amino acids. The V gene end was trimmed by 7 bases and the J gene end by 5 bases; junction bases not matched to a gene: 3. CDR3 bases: TGTGCCAGCAAAGGACAGGGGAATAATTCACCCCTCCACTTT. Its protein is CASKGQGNNSPLHF.

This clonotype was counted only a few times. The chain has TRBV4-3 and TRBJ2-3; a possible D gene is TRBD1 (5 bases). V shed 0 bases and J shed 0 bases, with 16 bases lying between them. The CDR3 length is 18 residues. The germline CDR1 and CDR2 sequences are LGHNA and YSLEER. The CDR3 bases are TGCGCCAGCAGCCAAGAAGGGGCTCTATGGGGAAGCACAGATACGCAGTATTTT. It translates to CASSQEGALWGSTDTQYF.

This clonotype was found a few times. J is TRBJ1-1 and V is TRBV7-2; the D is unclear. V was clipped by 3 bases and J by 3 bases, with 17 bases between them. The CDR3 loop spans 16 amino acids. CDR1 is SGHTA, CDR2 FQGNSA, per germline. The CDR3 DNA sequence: TGTGCCAGCAGCTTGGACGAGGGTTATTGGTACACTGAAGCTTTCTTT. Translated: CASSLDEGYWYTEAFF.

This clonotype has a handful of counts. DNA of the CDR3: TGTGCCAGCAGCTTACAGACAGGACTAGCGACCTACGAGCAGTACTTC. This sequence encodes CASSLQTGLATYEQYF. The J gene is TRBJ2-7, the V gene TRBV7-2, with 9 positions matching TRBD2. This CDR3 has 16 amino acids. Germline lookup yields CDR1 SGHTA and CDR2 FQGNSA. V was pared by 2 bases and J by 2 bases, with 7 bases of the junction left unmatched.

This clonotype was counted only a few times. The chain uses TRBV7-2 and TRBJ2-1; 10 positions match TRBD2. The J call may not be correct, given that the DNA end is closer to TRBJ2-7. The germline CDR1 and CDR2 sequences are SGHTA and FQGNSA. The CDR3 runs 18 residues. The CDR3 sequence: CASSLGDLLAGAYNEQYF. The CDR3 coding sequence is TGTGCCAGCAGCTTAGGAGACCTTCTAGCGGGAGCCTACAATGAGCAGTACTTC.

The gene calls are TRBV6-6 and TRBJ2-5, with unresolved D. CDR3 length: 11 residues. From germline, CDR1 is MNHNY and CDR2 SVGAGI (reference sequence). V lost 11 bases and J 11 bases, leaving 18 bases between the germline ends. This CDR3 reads CACILGNEQYF. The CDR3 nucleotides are TGTGCCTGCATTCTAGGGAATGAGCAGTACTTC.

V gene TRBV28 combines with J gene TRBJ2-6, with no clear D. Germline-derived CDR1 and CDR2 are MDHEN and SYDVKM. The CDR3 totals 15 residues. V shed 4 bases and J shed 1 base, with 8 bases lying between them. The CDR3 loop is CASSSPTSGANVLTF. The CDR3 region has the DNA TGTGCCAGCAGTTCGCCTACTTCTGGGGCCAACGTCCTGACTTTC.

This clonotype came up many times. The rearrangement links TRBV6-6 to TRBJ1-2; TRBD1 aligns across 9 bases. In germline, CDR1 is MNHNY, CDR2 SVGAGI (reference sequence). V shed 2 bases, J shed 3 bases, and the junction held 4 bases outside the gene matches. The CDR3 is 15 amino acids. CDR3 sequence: CASSYTDRGYYGYTF. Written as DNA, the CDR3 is TGTGCCAGCAGTTACACCGACAGGGGGTACTATGGCTACACCTTC.

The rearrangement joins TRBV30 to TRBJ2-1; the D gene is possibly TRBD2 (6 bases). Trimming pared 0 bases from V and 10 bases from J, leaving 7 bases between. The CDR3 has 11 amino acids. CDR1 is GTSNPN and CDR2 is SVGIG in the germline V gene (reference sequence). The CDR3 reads CAWSVRGEQFF. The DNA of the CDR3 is TGTGCCTGGAGTGTACGGGGGGAGCAGTTCTTC.